These 31 T cell receptor beta chains came from one sample sequenced in a study of OX40 agonist ivuxolimab in advanced cancers. Repertoires were generated with immunoSEQ multiplex PCR, while TCRdb's copy carries only in-frame clones and drops some. Altogether tens of thousands of clones are present, around 80% being singletons, with the ten largest covering under 30%. This sample comprised CD4+ or CD8+ T cells sorted from blood, obtained in a trial of the OX40 agonist ivuxolimab. The receptors come from an adult with an advanced solid tumor such as melanoma, head and neck, liver or kidney cancer.

V is TRBV14 and J is TRBJ2-1; maybe TRBD1 (6 bases). The V end was cut by 4 bases, the J end by 10 bases, with 14 bases between. The CDR3 is 13 amino acids. Per the germline V gene, CDR1 is SGHDN and CDR2 is FVKESK. The CDR3 reads CASSRQGFREQFF. In DNA, the CDR3 is TGTGCCAGCAGCCGCCAGGGGTTTCGGGAGCAGTTCTTC.

This rearrangement joins TRBV9 to TRBJ2-1; 9 bases align to TRBD2. Germline V gene lookup returns CDR1 SGDLS and CDR2 YYNGEE. J lost 5 bases, V lost 0 bases, and 9 bases had no gene match. This CDR3 comprises 17 residues. The CDR3 sequence is CASSVAERGVLNNEQFF. The CDR3 DNA is TGTGCCAGCAGCGTAGCTGAGCGGGGGGTTCTGAACAATGAGCAGTTCTTC.

The chain recombines TRBV28 with TRBJ2-7; D is undetermined. Trimming stripped 2 bases from V and 2 bases from J, with 13 bases between. The CDR3 is made up of 15 amino acids. The germline gives CDR1 MDHEN, CDR2 SYDVKM. CDR3 in DNA: TGTGCCAGCAGTTTAGACCGAACCCCCCCCTACGAGCAGTACTTC. Its protein product is CASSLDRTPPYEQYF.

The chain employs TRBV10-3 and TRBJ2-7, with no clear D. The CDR3 has 17 residues. Deletions cut 3 bases from V and 4 bases from J, with 22 bases between. CDR1 and CDR2 from the germline V gene are ENHRY and SYGVKD. CDR3 protein: CAISEWGKGPMGYEQYF. In nucleotides, the CDR3 is TGTGCCATCAGTGAATGGGGAAAAGGGCCCATGGGATACGAGCAGTACTTC.

The gene calls are TRBV27 and TRBJ2-7, with D tentatively TRBD2 (7 bases). CDR3 size: 14 residues. Per germline, CDR1 MNHEY and CDR2 SMNVEV (reference sequence). Trimming shortened V by 6 bases and J by 1 base, and 13 bases separated the two germline ends. The CDR3 sequence is CASSQRGGSYEQYF. In DNA form, the CDR3 reads TGTGCCAGCAGCCAGAGGGGGGGATCCTACGAGCAGTACTTC.

This clone was detected once. This chain joins TRBV10-3 and TRBJ1-5; TRBD1 aligns across 9 bases. J lost 7 bases, V lost 0 bases, and 4 bases had no gene match. CDR1 ENHRY and CDR2 SYGVKD come from the germline V gene. There are 15 residues in the CDR3. CDR3 sequence: CAISESTGGGQPQHF. The DNA for the CDR3 is TGTGCCATCAGTGAGTCGACAGGGGGAGGCCAGCCCCAGCATTTT.

CDR3 DNA sequence: TGTGCCAGCAGCGCCGAGGGGCCCGAGCAGTACTTC. Translation: CASSAEGPEQYF. This chain joins TRBV9 and TRBJ2-7; D is perhaps TRBD1 or TRBD2 (5 bases each). CDR3 length: 12 residues. From germline, CDR1 is SGDLS and CDR2 YYNGEE. With 3 bases removed from V and 6 bases from J, the gap between germline ends came to 10 bases.

This chain joins TRBV11-3 and TRBJ2-7, with D possibly called TRBD1 or TRBD2 (5 bases each). V lost 1 base, J lost 0 bases, and 10 bases lay in between. In germline, CDR1 is SGHNT, CDR2 YENEEA. The CDR3 has 15 residues. CDR3 loop: CASSLAPGGSYEQYF. The CDR3 nucleotides read TGTGCCAGCAGCTTAGCCCCTGGGGGCTCCTACGAGCAGTACTTC.

The chain links TRBV28 to TRBJ1-5, with D possibly matching TRBD1 (6 bases). The CDR3 is 15 residues long. Germline lookup yields CDR1 MDHEN and CDR2 SYDVKM. V was cut by 6 bases and J by 0 bases, with 12 bases left in between. The chain's CDR3 is CASRDRQTSNQPQHF. The CDR3 bases are TGTGCCAGCAGAGACAGGCAAACTAGCAATCAGCCCCAGCATTTT.

This clone was counted a single time. V is TRBV4-2 and J is TRBJ2-2; D gene ambiguous. Trimming pared 1 base from V and 0 bases from J, leaving 9 bases between. CDR1 is LGHNA and CDR2 is YNFKEQ in the germline V gene. The CDR3 sequence is 16 residues long. CDR3 DNA sequence: TGTGCCAGCAGCCAAGTGGGCGTCACGAACACCGGGGAGCTGTTTTTT. Protein product: CASSQVGVTNTGELFF.

The rearrangement uses TRBV27 and TRBJ2-1, with 7 positions matching TRBD2. CDR3 size: 15 residues. The germline V gene has CDR1 MNHEY and CDR2 SMNVEV (reference sequence). V lost 3 bases and J lost 3; bases outside the gene matches: 5. The CDR3 loop is CASSLGGEGYNEQFF. In nucleotides, the CDR3 is TGTGCCAGCAGTTTGGGTGGGGAGGGCTACAATGAGCAGTTCTTC.

The chain couples TRBV28 to TRBJ1-2; no clear D gene. The CDR3 extends over 16 amino acids. Trimming took 4 bases from V and 4 from J, leaving 19 bases between them. Germline-derived CDR1 and CDR2 are MDHEN and SYDVKM. As DNA, the CDR3 is TGTGCCAGCAGTTCGCTGTTAAAGTATATCGTCTATGGCTACACCTTC. The encoded protein is CASSSLLKYIVYGYTF.

The V and J genes are TRBV6-1 and TRBJ2-6; D might be TRBD1 (6 bases). V shed 3 bases and J shed 1 base, with 13 bases lying between them. CDR3 length: 17 residues. In germline, CDR1 is MNHNS, CDR2 SASEGT. For the CDR3, the DNA is TGTGCCAGCAGTGACAGGACAGCCTCGTCTGGGGCCAACGTCCTGACTTTC. The encoded protein is CASSDRTASSGANVLTF.

The V gene is TRBV4-1, the J gene TRBJ2-5, with 10 bases aligning to TRBD2. The CDR3 covers 15 residues. Germline-derived CDR1 and CDR2 are MGHRA and YSYEKL. Unmatched junction bases numbered 6, after V lost 3 bases and J lost 5 bases. In nucleotides, the CDR3 is TGCGCCAGCAGCCACCTAGCGGGGGCTCAGGAGACCCAGTACTTC. Translation gives CASSHLAGAQETQYF.

The chain uses TRBV6-4 and TRBJ1-2; possible D gene TRBD1, 6 bases. CDR1 MRHNA and CDR2 SNTAGT come from the germline V gene. The CDR3 consists of 15 residues. Between the trimmed V and J ends, which lost 3 bases and 4 bases, there was a span of 15 bases. CDR3 residues: CASSDGDAGAYGYTF. For the CDR3, the DNA is TGTGCCAGCAGTGATGGTGATGCAGGGGCCTATGGCTACACCTTC.

The chain employs TRBV28 and TRBJ1-1; D not resolved. The CDR3 is made up of 13 amino acids. V was shortened by 1 base and J by 0 bases, with 3 bases between the two germline ends. In germline, CDR1 is MDHEN, CDR2 SYDVKM. In DNA, the CDR3 is TGTGCCAGCAGTTTATTAATGAACACTGAAGCTTTCTTT. This encodes CASSLLMNTEAFF.

This chain connects TRBV11-2 to TRBJ2-1; 10 bases are shared with TRBD2. Germline CDR1 SGHAT, CDR2 FQNNGV. Trimming took 5 bases from V and 4 from J; bases not matched to a gene: 11. CDR3 size: 17 residues. DNA of the CDR3: TGTGCCAGCAGCCCAAGAAAAGCGGGAGGGTTTTACAATGAGCAGTTCTTC. Protein sequence: CASSPRKAGGFYNEQFF.

The rearrangement joins TRBV13 to TRBJ1-2; the match to TRBD1 covers 8 bases. V trimming: 5 bases; J trimming: 5 bases; junction bases outside the gene matches: 7. Looked up from germline, CDR1 is PRHDT and CDR2 is FYEKMQ (reference sequence). CDR3 size: 14 residues. The CDR3 here is CASSPRTGSYGYTF. CDR3 DNA: TGTGCCAGCAGCCCCAGGACAGGGTCATATGGCTACACCTTC.

V is TRBV9 and J is TRBJ2-1; D uncertain. CDR1 and CDR2 from the germline V gene are SGDLS and YYNGEE. The CDR3 consists of 15 residues. V was shortened by 0 bases and J by 7 bases, with 14 bases between the two germline ends. DNA of the CDR3: TGTGCCAGCAGCGTAGGTCATTGGCCTGGGAATGAGCAGTTCTTC. Encoded protein: CASSVGHWPGNEQFF. Drawing the rest from reference TRBV9 and TRBJ2-1, the complete variable domain is DSGVTQTPKHLITATGQRVTLRCSPRSGDLSVYWYQQSLDQGLQFLIQYYNGEERAKGNILERFSAQQFPDLHSELNLSSLELGDSALYFCASSVGHWPGNEQFFGPGTRLTVL.

The chain recombines TRBV27 with TRBJ2-7, with D possibly matching TRBD2 (5 bases). The CDR3 loop spans 13 amino acids. V shed 2 bases and J shed 5 bases, with 10 bases lying between them. Germline loops: CDR1 MNHEY, CDR2 SMNVEV (reference sequence). The CDR3 bases are TGTGCCAGCAGTTTAGAGGGTTGGAACGAGCAGTACTTC. This translates into CASSLEGWNEQYF.

The V gene is TRBV11-2, the J gene TRBJ2-3; 10 bases are shared with TRBD2. The CDR3 is 17 residues long. V trimming: 4 bases; J trimming: 2 bases; junction bases outside the gene matches: 9. The germline V gene has CDR1 SGHAT and CDR2 FQNNGV. The CDR3 DNA reads as TGTGCCAGCAGCTCCTGGACTAGCGGAGCAAACACAGATACGCAGTATTTT. Its translation: CASSSWTSGANTDTQYF.

The rearrangement joins TRBV5-4 to TRBJ1-5, with TRBD1 as a possible D gene (5 bases). The CDR3 is 15 residues long. Between the trimmed V and J ends, which lost 3 bases and 0 bases, there was a span of 10 bases. Germline CDR1 is SGHNT and CDR2 is YYREEE (reference sequence). The CDR3 DNA reads TGTGCCAGCAGCTGGGACCCCTATAGCAATCAGCCCCAGCATTTT. Amino acid sequence: CASSWDPYSNQPQHF.

The gene calls are TRBV13 and TRBJ2-3, with 9 bases fitting TRBD2. The V segment lost 0 bases and the J segment 3 bases; nucleotides outside the gene matches: 7. CDR3 length equals 17 residues. Germline V gene sequence: CDR1 PRHDT, CDR2 FYEKMQ (reference sequence). The CDR3 loop is CASSLGGAGGRTDTQYF. The DNA for the CDR3 is TGTGCCAGCAGCTTAGGCGGCGCGGGGGGGCGTACAGATACGCAGTATTTT.

The chain joins TRBV15 to TRBJ2-1; no definite D call. The germline gives CDR1 LNHNV, CDR2 YYDKDF (reference sequence). The CDR3 totals 12 residues. Trimming stripped 6 bases from V and 8 bases from J, with 11 bases between. The CDR3 region has the DNA TGTGCCACCAGGGCCCTGGCGGATGAGCAGTTCTTC. Protein product: CATRALADEQFF. The full variable domain, completed using reference TRBV15 and TRBJ2-1, is DAMVIQNPRYQVTQFGKPVTLSCSQTLNHNVMYWYQQKSSQAPKLLFHYYDKDFNNEADTPDNFQSRRPNTSFCFLDIRSPGLGDTAMYLCATRALADEQFFGPGTRLTVL.

The chain carries TRBV5-1 and TRBJ2-7; D may be TRBD2 (7 bases). The germline gives CDR1 SGHRS, CDR2 YFSETQ. The ends were cut back, 4 bases at V and 5 bases at J, with 16 bases in the middle. This CDR3 has 14 residues. As DNA, the CDR3 is TGCGCCAGCAGCCCAGGGGAGGGTGAGGACGAGCAGTACTTC. This encodes CASSPGEGEDEQYF.

The rearrangement uses TRBV11-3 and TRBJ2-7; 7 bases line up with TRBD1. Germline assignment: CDR1 SGHNT and CDR2 YENEEA. This CDR3 region has 14 residues. V shed 5 bases, J shed 4 bases, and the junction held 8 bases outside the gene matches. The CDR3 loop is CASSPRDRQYEQYF. The CDR3, as DNA: TGTGCCAGCAGCCCAAGGGACAGACAGTACGAGCAGTACTTC.

The V call is TRBV7-9, the J call TRBJ1-2; TRBD1 is a possible D gene (6 bases). V was trimmed by 0 bases and J by 4 bases, leaving 15 bases between them. Germline CDR1 reads SEHNR; CDR2 reads FQNEAQ (reference sequence). The CDR3 spans 16 residues. The CDR3 coding sequence is TGTGCCAGCAGCTTAGCGAGGGGGGCAAGTAGCTATGGCTACACCTTC. Protein: CASSLARGASSYGYTF.

This clone was picked up a small number of times. The V and J genes are TRBV6-4 and TRBJ2-1; D not certain. The germline gives CDR1 MRHNA, CDR2 SNTAGT. Deletions cut 3 bases from V and 8 bases from J, with 11 bases between. The CDR3 has 13 amino acids. DNA of the CDR3: TGTGCCAGCAGTGAAAAGGGTTGGGATGAGCAGTTCTTC. Translating it yields CASSEKGWDEQFF.

This clone has a single count. The chain employs TRBV19 and TRBJ2-1; the D gene is possibly TRBD1 (6 bases). The CDR3 runs to 14 residues. Germline lookup yields CDR1 LNHDA and CDR2 SQIVND (reference sequence). V was pared by 3 bases and J by 7 bases, with 13 bases between. The CDR3 nucleotides are TGTGCCAGTAGTATGAACAGGGATTCGAATGAGCAGTTCTTC. It codes for CASSMNRDSNEQFF.

This chain connects TRBV6-1 to TRBJ2-1; 8 nucleotides agree with TRBD2. Germline V gene lookup returns CDR1 MNHNS and CDR2 SASEGT. The CDR3 totals 14 residues. V lost 5 bases and J lost 4; bases outside the gene matches: 4. For the CDR3, the DNA is TGTGCCAGCAGTCGACGGGGGGGATACAATGAGCAGTTCTTC. It encodes CASSRRGGYNEQFF.

The chain recombines TRBV15 with TRBJ2-2; D unresolved. The CDR3 contains 14 residues. The germline gives CDR1 LNHNV, CDR2 YYDKDF (reference sequence). Trimming cost V 0 bases and J 3 bases, with 5 bases left between them. The CDR3 DNA sequence: TGTGCCACCAGCAGAGATCAGGACACCGGGGAGCTGTTTTTT. Translating it yields CATSRDQDTGELFF.